This TCR beta chain was retrieved from a study of T cell repertoires in cytomegalovirus infection. With 1 base removed from V and 6 bases from J, the gap between germline ends came to 22 bases. The length of the CDR3 is 17 residues. Germline CDR1 SGHVT, CDR2 SQSDAQ. TCRdb ran MiXCR on the reads and lists one entry per CDR3 protein. The data hold fewer than 350,000 distinct CDR3 sequences, with over 7.5% observed a single time. This sequence joins TRBV7-4 and TRBJ2-7; no reliable D call. Material: PBMCs. This TCR came from a human donor in good health (CMV status not recorded). Some clones in this sample may be carry-over from other donors' samples. The CDR3 coding sequence is TGTGCCAGCAGCTTAGGGTCAGTTGGATCGGATACCTGCGAGCAGTACTTC. It encodes CASSLGSVGSDTCEQYF.